This TCR beta chain came from a study of shared clonotypes between healthy human individuals. Remarks on this clone: Its antigen remains unidentified.

The table came from immunoSEQ multiplex PCR; TCRdb's copy has only in-frame clones and leaves some out. The sample carries more than 500,000 clones, roughly 95% recorded once. Overall study results and limits: Researchers found naive subsets generally carried larger estimated richness than memory subsets.

This CDR3 has 16 residues. Germline V gene data show CDR1 as SGHVS and CDR2 as FNYEAQ. Trimming removed 5 bases at V and 0 bases at J, with 13 bases between. The origin of this receptor is a woman in her twenties or thirties in good health. Sequenced: naive CD4+ T cells sorted from blood. Described subset: CD45RA+ positively selected. The chain has TRBV7-6 and TRBJ2-2; D is possibly TRBD2 (5 bases). In nucleotides, the CDR3 is TGTGCCAGCAGCCCCGGGTACGGGACGAACACCGGGGAGCTGTTTTTT. It is translated as CASSPGYGTNTGELFF.